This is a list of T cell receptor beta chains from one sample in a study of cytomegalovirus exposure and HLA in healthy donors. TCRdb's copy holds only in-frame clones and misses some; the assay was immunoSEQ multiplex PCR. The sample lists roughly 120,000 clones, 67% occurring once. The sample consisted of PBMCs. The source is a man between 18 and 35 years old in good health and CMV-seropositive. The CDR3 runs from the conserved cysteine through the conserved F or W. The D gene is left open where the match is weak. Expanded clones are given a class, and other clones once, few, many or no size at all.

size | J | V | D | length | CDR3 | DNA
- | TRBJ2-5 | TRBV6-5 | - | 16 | CASSYRLGGQKETQYF | TGTGCCAGCAGTTACCGATTGGGAGGCCAAAAAGAGACCCAGTACTTC
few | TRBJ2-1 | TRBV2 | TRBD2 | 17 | CASSHGLAGGQYNEQFF | TGTGCCAGCAGCCACGGACTAGCGGGGGGTCAATACAATGAGCAGTTCTTC
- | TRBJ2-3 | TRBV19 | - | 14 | CASSIGPSTDTQYF | TGTGCCAGTAGTATTGGCCCTAGCACAGATACGCAGTATTTT
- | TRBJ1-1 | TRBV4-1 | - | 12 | CASSQVGAEAFF | TGCGCCAGCAGCCAGGTAGGAGCTGAAGCTTTCTTT
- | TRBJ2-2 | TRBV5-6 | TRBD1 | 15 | CASSRRTGGTGELFF | TGTGCTAGCAGCCGACGCACAGGGGGAACCGGGGAGCTGTTTTTT
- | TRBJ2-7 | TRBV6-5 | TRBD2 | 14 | CASSKTSRGGEQYF | TGTGCCAGCAGCAAGACTAGCCGGGGGGGGGAGCAGTACTTC
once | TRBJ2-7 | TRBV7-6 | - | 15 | CASSRDPEGGNEQYF | TGTGCCAGCAGCAGAGACCCCGAGGGTGGTAACGAGCAGTACTTC
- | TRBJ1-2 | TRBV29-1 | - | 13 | CSVKVEGVHGYTF | TGCAGCGTGAAGGTCGAGGGGGTACACGGCTACACCTTC
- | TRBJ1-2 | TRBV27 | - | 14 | CASSPAGGTFGYTF | TGTGCCAGCAGTCCCGCGGGGGGAACGTTTGGCTACACCTTC
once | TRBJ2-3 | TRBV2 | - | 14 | CAVHKFSSTDTQYF | TGTGCCGTTCACAAGTTTTCTAGCACAGATACGCAGTATTTT
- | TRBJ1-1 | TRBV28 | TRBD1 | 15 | CASSIDRAATAEAFF | TGTGCCAGCAGTATCGACAGGGCGGCGACCGCTGAAGCTTTCTTT
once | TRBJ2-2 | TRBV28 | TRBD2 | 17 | CASSSRGGPWNTGELFF | TGTGCCAGCAGTTCACGCGGGGGGCCGTGGAACACCGGGGAGCTGTTTTTT
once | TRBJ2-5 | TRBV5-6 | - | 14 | CASSLWGQDETQYF | TGTGCCAGCAGCTTGTGGGGGCAGGATGAGACCCAGTACTTC
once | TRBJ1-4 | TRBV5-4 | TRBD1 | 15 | CASSLGDRGDEKLFF | TGTGCCAGCAGCTTGGGTGACAGGGGCGATGAAAAACTGTTTTTT
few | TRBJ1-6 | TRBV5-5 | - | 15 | CASSFQGTQNSPLHF | TGTGCCAGCAGCTTCCAGGGGACGCAAAATTCACCCCTCCACTTT
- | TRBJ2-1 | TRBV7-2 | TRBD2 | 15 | CASSSTSGGVNEQFF | TGTGCCAGCAGCTCGACTAGCGGGGGTGTCAATGAGCAGTTCTTC
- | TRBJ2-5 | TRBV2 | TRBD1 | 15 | CASSGQGAPQETQYF | TGTGCCAGCAGCGGACAGGGAGCCCCCCAAGAGACCCAGTACTTC
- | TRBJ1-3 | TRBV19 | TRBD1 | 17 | CASSALNRGRWGNTIYF | TGTGCCAGTAGCGCATTGAACAGGGGGCGGTGGGGAAACACCATATATTTT
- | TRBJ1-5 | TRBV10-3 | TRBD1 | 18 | CAISERGTGGQSNQPQHF | TGTGCCATCAGTGAGCGGGGGACAGGGGGCCAGAGCAATCAGCCCCAGCATTTT
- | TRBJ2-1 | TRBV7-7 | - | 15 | CASSSTRSSYNEQFF | TGTGCCAGCAGCTCGACTAGAAGCTCCTACAATGAGCAGTTCTTC
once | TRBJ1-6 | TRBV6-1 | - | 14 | CASSSGPYNSPLHF | TGTGCCAGCAGCAGCGGACCTTATAATTCACCCCTCCACTTT
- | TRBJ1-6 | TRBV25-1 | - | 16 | CASSEFGSSYNSPLHF | TGTGCCAGCAGTGAGTTTGGGAGCTCCTATAATTCACCCCTCCACTTT
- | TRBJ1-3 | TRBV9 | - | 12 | CASSVDEGIIYF | TGTGCCAGCAGCGTAGATGAGGGTATCATATATTTT
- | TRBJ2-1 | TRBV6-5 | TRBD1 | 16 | CASSYGVRDSKDEQFF | TGTGCCAGCAGTTACGGGGTTCGGGACAGTAAGGATGAGCAGTTCTTC
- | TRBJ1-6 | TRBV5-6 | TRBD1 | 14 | CASSSGQHNSPLHF | TGTGCCAGCAGCTCGGGACAGCATAATTCACCCCTCCACTTT
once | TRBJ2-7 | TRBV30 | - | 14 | CAWGGRGSSYEQYF | TGTGCCTGGGGGGGACGGGGGTCCTCCTACGAGCAGTACTTC
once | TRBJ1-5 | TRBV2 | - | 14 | CASSRLQDNQPQHF | TGTGCCAGCAGCCGCTTGCAGGACAATCAGCCCCAGCATTTT
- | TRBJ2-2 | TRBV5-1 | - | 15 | CASSLARGNTGELFF | TGCGCCAGCAGCTTGGCGCGGGGTAACACCGGGGAGCTGTTTTTT
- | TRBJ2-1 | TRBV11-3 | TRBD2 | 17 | CASSSKNPGLTLNEQFF | TGTGCCAGCAGCTCTAAGAATCCGGGACTAACTCTCAATGAGCAGTTCTTC
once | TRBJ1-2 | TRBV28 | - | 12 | CASRDSSHGYTF | TGTGCCAGCAGGGACAGTAGCCATGGCTACACCTTC
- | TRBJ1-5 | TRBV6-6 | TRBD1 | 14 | CASSGTDNNQPQHF | TGTGCCAGCAGCGGGACAGATAATAATCAGCCCCAGCATTTT
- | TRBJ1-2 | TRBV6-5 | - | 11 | CASRYLYGYTF | TGTGCCAGCCGGTACCTCTATGGCTACACCTTC
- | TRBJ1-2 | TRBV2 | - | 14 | CASSGVDSNYGYTF | TGTGCCAGCAGTGGGGTGGACAGCAATTATGGCTACACCTTC
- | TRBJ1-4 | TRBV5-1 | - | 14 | CASSLVGANEKLFF | TGCGCCAGCAGCTTGGTAGGGGCTAATGAAAAACTGTTTTTT
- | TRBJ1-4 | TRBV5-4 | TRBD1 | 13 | CASSLQGSEKLFF | TGTGCCAGCAGCTTACAGGGGTCTGAAAAACTGTTTTTT
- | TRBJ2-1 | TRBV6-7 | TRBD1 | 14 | CASTGQGAFNEQFF | TGTGCCAGCACCGGACAGGGGGCGTTTAATGAGCAGTTCTTC
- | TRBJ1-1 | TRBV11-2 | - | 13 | CASSWKGDTEAFF | TGTGCCAGCAGCTGGAAAGGGGACACTGAAGCTTTCTTT
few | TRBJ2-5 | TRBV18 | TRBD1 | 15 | CASSPNRQGTETQYF | TGTGCCAGCTCACCAAATCGACAGGGTACAGAGACCCAGTACTTC
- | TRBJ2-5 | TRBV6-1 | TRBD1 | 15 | CASRGDRGSGETQYF | TGTGCCAGCAGGGGGGACAGGGGCTCCGGGGAGACCCAGTACTTC
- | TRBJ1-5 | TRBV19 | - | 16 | CATYGRGDYSNQPQHF | TGTGCCACCTATGGGCGGGGGGACTATAGCAATCAGCCCCAGCATTTT
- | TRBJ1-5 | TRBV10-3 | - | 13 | CAISEPGKQPQHF | TGTGCCATCAGTGAGCCCGGGAAACAGCCCCAGCATTTT
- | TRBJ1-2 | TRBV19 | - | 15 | CASSILIGSIYGYTF | TGTGCCAGTAGTATATTAATCGGTTCGATCTATGGCTACACCTTC
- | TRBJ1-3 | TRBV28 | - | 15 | CASSAHRAGGNTIYF | TGTGCCAGCAGTGCCCACAGGGCCGGTGGAAACACCATATATTTT
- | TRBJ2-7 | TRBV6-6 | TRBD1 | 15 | CASSLPPDRGNEQYF | TGTGCCAGCAGTTTACCCCCGGACAGGGGCAACGAGCAGTACTTC
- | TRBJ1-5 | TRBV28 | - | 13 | CASSTGYNQPQHF | TGTGCCAGCAGTACAGGGTACAATCAGCCCCAGCATTTT
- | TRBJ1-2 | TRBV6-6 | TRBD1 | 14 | CASRETGENYGYTF | TGTGCCAGCAGAGAGACAGGGGAAAACTATGGCTACACCTTC
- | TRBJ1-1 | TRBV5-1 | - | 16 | CASSLDVGRRDTEAFF | TGCGCCAGCAGCTTGGACGTAGGCCGCCGGGACACTGAAGCTTTCTTT
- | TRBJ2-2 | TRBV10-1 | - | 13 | CASSGQGSGELFF | TGCGCCAGCAGTGGCCAGGGTAGCGGGGAGCTGTTTTTT
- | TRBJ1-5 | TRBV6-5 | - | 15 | CASSYGGASNQPQHF | TGTGCCAGCAGTTACGGTGGGGCTAGCAATCAGCCCCAGCATTTT
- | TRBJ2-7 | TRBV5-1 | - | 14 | CASSLGTANYEQYF | TGCGCCAGCAGCTTGGGGACAGCCAACTACGAGCAGTACTTC
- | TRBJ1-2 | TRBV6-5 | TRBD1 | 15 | CASSYSGGGNSGYTF | TGTGCCAGCAGTTACTCAGGGGGCGGGAATTCGGGCTACACCTTC